This T cell receptor beta chain appears in the sequencing data of a study of blood T cell repertoires in COVID-19. Overall study: Acute and convalescent COVID-19 samples came from the United States, Italy and Spain.

CDR3 length: 14 amino acids. CDR1 is KGHSH, CDR2 LQKENI, per germline. The V segment lost 4 bases and the J segment 2 bases; nucleotides outside the gene matches: 3. Sequencing was performed with immunoSEQ multiplex PCR; in TCRdb, only in-frame clones are kept and a portion is missing. The repertoire consists of around 120,000 clones, with around 76% occurring once and the leading ten covering roughly 2.1%. This chain links TRBV18 with TRBJ1-1; 8 bases match TRBD1. This TCR was sampled from a man between 65 and 85 years old with acute or convalescent COVID-19. What was sequenced was peripheral blood. For the CDR3, the DNA is TGTGCCAGCTCACTGACAGGGGAAAACACTGAAGCTTTCTTT. Amino acid sequence: CASSLTGENTEAFF.